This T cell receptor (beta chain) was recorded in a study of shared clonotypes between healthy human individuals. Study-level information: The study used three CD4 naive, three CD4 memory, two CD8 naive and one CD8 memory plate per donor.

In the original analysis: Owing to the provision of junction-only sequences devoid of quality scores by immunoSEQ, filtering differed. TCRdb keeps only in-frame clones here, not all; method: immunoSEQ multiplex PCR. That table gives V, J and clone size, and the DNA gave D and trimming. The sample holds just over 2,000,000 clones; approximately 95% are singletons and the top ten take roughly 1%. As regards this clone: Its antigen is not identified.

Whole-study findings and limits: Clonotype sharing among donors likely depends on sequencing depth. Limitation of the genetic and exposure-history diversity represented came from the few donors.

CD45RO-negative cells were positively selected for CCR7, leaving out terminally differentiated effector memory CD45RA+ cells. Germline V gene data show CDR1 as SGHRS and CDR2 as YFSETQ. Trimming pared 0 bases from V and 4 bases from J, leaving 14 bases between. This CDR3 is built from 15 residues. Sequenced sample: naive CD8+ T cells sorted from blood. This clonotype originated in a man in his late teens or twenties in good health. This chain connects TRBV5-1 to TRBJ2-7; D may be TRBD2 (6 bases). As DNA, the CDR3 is TGCGCCAGCAGCTTGGAGATGGGACTGATATACGAGCAGTACTTC. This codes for CASSLEMGLIYEQYF.